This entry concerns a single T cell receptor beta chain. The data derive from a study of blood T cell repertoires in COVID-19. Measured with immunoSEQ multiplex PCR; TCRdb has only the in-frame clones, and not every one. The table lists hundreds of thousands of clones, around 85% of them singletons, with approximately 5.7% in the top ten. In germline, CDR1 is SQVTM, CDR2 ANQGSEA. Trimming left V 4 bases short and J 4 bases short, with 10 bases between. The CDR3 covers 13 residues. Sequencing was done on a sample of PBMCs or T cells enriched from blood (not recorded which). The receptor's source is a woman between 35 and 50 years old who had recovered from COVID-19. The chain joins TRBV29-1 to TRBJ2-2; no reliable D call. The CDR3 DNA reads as TGCAGCGTTGCTGAGTTGATCACCGGGGAGCTGTTTTTT. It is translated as CSVAELITGELFF.